This T cell receptor beta chain was sequenced for a study of T cell changes during pregnancy in multiple sclerosis. The germline V gene has CDR1 MDHEN and CDR2 SYDVKM. This CDR3 spans 14 amino acids. Trimming pared 5 bases from V and 1 base from J, leaving 11 bases between. Sequencing was performed with immunoSEQ multiplex PCR; in TCRdb, only in-frame clones are kept and a portion is missing. The repertoire holds about 87,000 clones, with 93% as singletons. This specimen was peripheral blood, taken in the third trimester of pregnancy. J is TRBJ1-1 and V is TRBV28; D is uncertain. The source is a female donor in good health, enrolled as a control in a pregnancy study. The CDR3 sequence is CASSLAGGNTEAFF. CDR3 coding DNA: TGTGCCAGCAGTCTAGCGGGCGGGAACACTGAAGCTTTCTTT.